These T cell receptor beta chains were read from a single sample in a study of vaccination and CD4 T cells after COVID-19. These TCRs' antigens remain unknown. MiXCR, run by TCRdb on the PCR reads, gives a single entry per CDR3 protein. The sample lists 15,000 to 20,000 distinct CDR3 sequences, around 50% occurring once. The sample in question was CD4+ T cells from blood, cultured in vitro, obtained about 7 months after SARS-CoV-2 vaccination. These receptors were taken from a human donor who had recovered from COVID-19. The CDR3 runs from the conserved cysteine through the conserved F or W. A D gene is named only where the DNA matches it firmly. Where a row states a size, it is once, few, many or the class of an expanded clone; other rows omit it.

V	size	J	D	DNA	CDR3
TRBV20-1	.	TRBJ2-7	.	TGCAGTGCTACGCGAGGAATCCGGTCCCTCGAGCAGTACTTC	CSATRGIRSLEQYF
TRBV20-1	.	TRBJ1-2	TRBD1	TGCAGTGCTAACCGACCGGGACAGGGGAATAGGAACTATGGCTACACCTTC	CSANRPGQGNRNYGYTF
TRBV6-2/TRBV6-3	.	TRBJ2-3	.	TGTGCCAGCAGTTACCCCAGCGGGTCTGGCACAGATACGCAGTATTTT	CASSYPSGSGTDTQYF
TRBV20-1	.	TRBJ1-1	.	TGCAGTGCTAGTCCGGGAGGAGACCTGAACACTGAAGCTTTCTTT	CSASPGGDLNTEAFF
TRBV20-1	.	TRBJ2-1	TRBD1	TGCAGTGCTACTGACAGGGGGCAGACTAGGTACAATGAGCAGTTCTTC	CSATDRGQTRYNEQFF
TRBV7-3	.	TRBJ2-2	.	TGTGCCAGCAGCTTATTTCCGCAGGGAGCGAACACCGGGGAGCTGTTTTTT	CASSLFPQGANTGELFF
TRBV6-1	.	TRBJ2-7	TRBD1	TGTGCCAGCAGCCCCTCGACAGGGGTGGGGTGGCAGTACTTC	CASSPSTGVGWQYF
TRBV6-1	few	TRBJ1-5	.	TGTGCCAGCAGTGACTTAGGGGGGGGCGGGCAGCCCCAGCATTTT	CASSDLGGGGQPQHF
TRBV7-8	few	TRBJ2-1	TRBD2	TGTGCCAGCAGCTTACCCGGGACTAGCGACTCCTACAATGAGCAGTTCTTC	CASSLPGTSDSYNEQFF
TRBV19	.	TRBJ2-7	.	TGTGCCAGTAGTATATCCCCGTGGGCCCGCGAGCAGTACTTC	CASSISPWAREQYF
TRBV27	few	TRBJ1-1	TRBD1	TGTGCCAGCAGCCTACACAGGGGGGAAGCTTTCTTT	CASSLHRGEAFF
TRBV7-2	.	TRBJ2-2	TRBD1	TGTGCCAGCAGCTGGGACAGGGGAGGTTCCGGGGAGCTGTTTTTT	CASSWDRGGSGELFF
TRBV7-2	.	TRBJ1-2	TRBD1	TGTGCCAGCAGCGTTACTGGACAGGGGGCGCCCGGCTACACCTTC	CASSVTGQGAPGYTF
TRBV25-1	.	TRBJ1-2	.	TGTGCCAGCAGTCCCCGACATCAAATTCCCTATGGCTACACCTTC	CASSPRHQIPYGYTF
TRBV15	.	TRBJ2-1	TRBD1	TGTGCCACCAGCGGCGGATACAGGGGGATTGAGCAGTTCTTC	CATSGGYRGIEQFF
TRBV11-3	.	TRBJ2-5	TRBD2	TGTGCCAGCAGCTCCGGGACTAGCGGGTATGGTGAGACCCAGTACTTC	CASSSGTSGYGETQYF
TRBV7-9	once	TRBJ2-1	TRBD2	TGTGCCAGCAGCTTAAATGCGGGGGGGCTGTATGAGCAGTTCTTC	CASSLNAGGLYEQFF
TRBV20-1	few	TRBJ2-3	TRBD2	TGCAGTGCTATTGATAGCGGGGGGACCACAGATACGCAGTATTTT	CSAIDSGGTTDTQYF
TRBV19	.	TRBJ2-7	TRBD1	TGTGCCAGTAGTATGTTCGGGACAGGGATTTCTGCACTCTACGAGCAGTACTTC	CASSMFGTGISALYEQYF
TRBV20-1	few	TRBJ2-3	TRBD2	TGCAGTGCCCGGACTAGCTTGGGGCAGGGGCGTCCAGATACGCAGTATTTT	CSARTSLGQGRPDTQYF
TRBV5-1	.	TRBJ2-5	TRBD1	TGCGCCAGCAGCTCGGGACAGGGGACAGAGACCCAGTACTTC	CASSSGQGTETQYF
TRBV20-1	.	TRBJ2-7	.	TGCAGTGTTCAGGATGGACAAAGCTCCTACGAGCAGTACTTC	CSVQDGQSSYEQYF
TRBV7-9	few	TRBJ2-5	.	TGTGCCAGCAGCCGCGATTTAGAGACCCAGTACTTC	CASSRDLETQYF
TRBV6-4	.	TRBJ1-2	.	TGTGCCAGCAGTTACCCACCCGACCCAGCGGGGGAGCTCAACTATGGCTACACCTTC	CASSYPPDPAGELNYGYTF
TRBV20-1	.	TRBJ2-3	.	TGCAGTGCTAGAGTTATCGCGGTCACAGATACGCAGTATTTT	CSARVIAVTDTQYF
TRBV29-1	.	TRBJ1-2	.	TGCAGTGGGACGGATAACTATGGCTACACCTTC	CSGTDNYGYTF
TRBV29-1	.	TRBJ2-3	.	TGCAGCGGGGGGACTCCCAGCTGGTCTGATACACAGTATTTT	CSGGTPSWSDTQYF
TRBV7-3	few	TRBJ2-3	.	TGTGCCAGCAGCTTAGGGAGGGATACGCAGTATTTT	CASSLGRDTQYF
TRBV1	.	TRBJ2-7	.	TGCACCAGCAGCCGACTCAGCGGAATGCTTGCCTACGAGCAGTACTTC	CTSSRLSGMLAYEQYF
TRBV20-1	few	TRBJ1-6	TRBD1	TGCAGTGCCCGACAGGGAGATTCACCCCTCCACTTT	CSARQGDSPLHF
TRBV7-3	.	TRBJ2-1	.	TGTGCCAGCAGCTTATTAGGCAGGGCGACCTACAATGAGCAGTTCTTC	CASSLLGRATYNEQFF
TRBV6-1	few	TRBJ1-5	.	TGTGCCAGCAGTCTCCAGGGGTTTAGCAATCAGCCCCAGCATTTT	CASSLQGFSNQPQHF
TRBV6-5	.	TRBJ2-7	.	TGTGCCAGCAGTTTAGGACACCCCGTCAAGGAGCAGTACTTC	CASSLGHPVKEQYF
TRBV5-1	.	TRBJ1-1	.	TGCGCCAGCAGCTTGGCAGGGCCCCTAATGAACACTGAAGCTTTCTTT	CASSLAGPLMNTEAFF
TRBV20-1	.	TRBJ1-5	TRBD1	TGCAGTGCTAGAGATCGAAGGACAGGGGACGGTCAGCCCCAGCATTTT	CSARDRRTGDGQPQHF
TRBV20-1	few	TRBJ2-7	TRBD1	TGCAGTGCTGGGAAACAGGGGAGAGGGTCCGAGCAGTACTTC	CSAGKQGRGSEQYF
TRBV15	few	TRBJ2-1	TRBD2	TGTGCCACCAGCAGAGATCTCCCTAGCGGGCCTTACAATGAGCAGTTCTTC	CATSRDLPSGPYNEQFF
TRBV7-2	.	TRBJ1-5	.	TGTGCCAGCAGCTTTGACCCGAACCCTCGTCAGCCCCAGCATTTT	CASSFDPNPRQPQHF
TRBV7-3	.	TRBJ2-3	TRBD2	TGTGCCAGCAGCCCCCAGGCGGGGGGGCAGGATACGCAGTATTTT	CASSPQAGGQDTQYF
TRBV5-1	.	TRBJ2-1	.	TGCGCCAGCAGCTCCTCAGGTACCAGAGGCGATGAGCAGTTCTTC	CASSSSGTRGDEQFF
TRBV7-3	few	TRBJ2-1	TRBD1	TGTGCCAGCAGCTTAACGGAAGGGGGCCGGGACAATGAGCAGTTCTTC	CASSLTEGGRDNEQFF
TRBV5-1	.	TRBJ2-5	TRBD1	TGCGCCAGTCGACAGGGCTTGGGCCAAGAGACCCAGTACTTC	CASRQGLGQETQYF
TRBV11-1	.	TRBJ2-5	.	TGTGCCAGCAGCGTGGACTTTCAAGAGACCCAGTACTTC	CASSVDFQETQYF
TRBV6-1	few	TRBJ2-5	TRBD2	TGTGCCAGCAGTGAAGGCGGCTTGGGGCTAGCGGGAGGGGGAGAGGAGACCCAGTACTTC	CASSEGGLGLAGGGEETQYF
TRBV6-1	.	TRBJ1-1	.	TGTGCCAGCAGTGCCGCGTTACCTCAGACGAACACTGAAGCTTTCTTT	CASSAALPQTNTEAFF
TRBV11-3	.	TRBJ2-3	.	TGTGCCAGCAGCTTAGGAATGAGTAGCACAGATACGCAGTATTTT	CASSLGMSSTDTQYF
TRBV20-1	.	TRBJ1-1	TRBD1	TGCAGTGCTGCAGGGGGCGGGGGGAACACTGAAGCTTTCTTT	CSAAGGGGNTEAFF
TRBV12-3/TRBV12-4	.	TRBJ2-5	.	TGTGCCAGCAGTTTCCGAGGGGAAGAGACCCAGTACTTC	CASSFRGEETQYF
TRBV7-3	few	TRBJ2-1	.	TGTGCCAGCAGCTTAATCGGCGGTACCTACAATGAGCAGTTCTTC	CASSLIGGTYNEQFF
TRBV7-3	.	TRBJ1-6	.	TGTGCCAGCAGCCAAGTCATGGGCACACCCCTCCACTTT	CASSQVMGTPLHF
TRBV7-2	.	TRBJ2-1	.	TGTGCCAGCAGCCCAAGGGGGCCCTGGGGGGCCAATGAGCAGTTCTTC	CASSPRGPWGANEQFF
TRBV7-2	.	TRBJ2-7	TRBD2	TGTGCCAGCAGCCCACTAGCGGGAAGGTACGAGCAGTACTTC	CASSPLAGRYEQYF